The clone carrying this TCR beta chain was observed at least ten times. The target antigen is unknown. The germline gene is not matched at one end of the junction; a read error may be the cause. One entry per CDR3 protein results from TCRdb running MiXCR on the RACE reads. The sample holds 27,000 or so distinct CDR3 sequences; almost 6% are singletons and the top ten take 5.6%. Germline V gene data show CDR1 as SGHTA and CDR2 as FQGNSA. The CDR3 covers 12 residues. This entry belongs to a study of human T cells and chemical hapten exposure. General study points: The study found that DPC sensitization did not change TCRs above 1 in 1000 frequency.

Regarding time point: patch test 3, about 24 weeks after DPC sensitization. Documented treatment: therapeutic diphenylcyclopropenone sensitization with weekly scalp DPC. Blood, whole and unfractionated, served as the source for total RNA extraction. This chain uses TRBV7-2 with TRBJ1-2; D not resolved. The sequence came from a man aged 25 to 40 with alopecia areata. Some clones in this sample may be carry-over from other donors' samples. The sequences come from whole blood, collected in connection with sensitization to the hapten diphenylcyclopropenone (DPC). CDR3 nucleotides: TGTGCCAGCAGCTTAGAGGCGGGCGCTCCTTCATTC. Protein product: CASSLEAGAPSF.